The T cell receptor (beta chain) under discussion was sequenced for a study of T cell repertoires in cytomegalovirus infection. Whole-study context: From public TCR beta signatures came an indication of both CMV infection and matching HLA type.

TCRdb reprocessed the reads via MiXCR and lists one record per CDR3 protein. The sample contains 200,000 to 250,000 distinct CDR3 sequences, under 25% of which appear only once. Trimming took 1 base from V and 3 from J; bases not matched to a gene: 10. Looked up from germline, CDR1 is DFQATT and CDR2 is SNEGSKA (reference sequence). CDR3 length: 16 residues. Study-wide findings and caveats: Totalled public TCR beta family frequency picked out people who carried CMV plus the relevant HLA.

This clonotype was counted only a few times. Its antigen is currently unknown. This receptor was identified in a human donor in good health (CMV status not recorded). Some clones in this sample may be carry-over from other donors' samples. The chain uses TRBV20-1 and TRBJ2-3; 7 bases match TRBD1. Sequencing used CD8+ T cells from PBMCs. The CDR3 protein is CSARVRGPADTDTQYF. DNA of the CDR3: TGCAGTGCTAGAGTGAGGGGGCCCGCCGATACAGATACGCAGTATTTT.